The next 20 T cell receptor beta chains were all read from a single sample in a study of cytomegalovirus exposure and HLA in healthy donors. The protocol was immunoSEQ multiplex PCR, while the TCRdb copy is restricted to in-frame clones and leaves out a portion. The table shows 95,000 to 150,000 clones, with approximately 87% occurring only once. Sequenced: PBMCs. These receptors came from a woman in her thirties in good health and CMV-seronegative.

This rearrangement joins TRBV10-2 to TRBJ1-1; 9 nucleotides match TRBD1. Germline V gene lookup returns CDR1 WSHSY and CDR2 SAAADI. The CDR3 runs 15 residues. V gave up 3 bases and J gave up 0 bases; unmatched junction bases: 2. The CDR3 loop reads CASSETGGLNTEAFF. The CDR3 bases are TGCGCCAGCAGTGAAACAGGGGGCTTGAACACTGAAGCTTTCTTT.

The rearrangement links TRBV19 to TRBJ1-2, with D possibly being TRBD1 (6 bases). Trimming left V 7 bases short and J 1 base short, with 10 bases between. The CDR3 contains 13 residues. Germline lookup yields CDR1 LNHDA and CDR2 SQIVND (reference sequence). CDR3 sequence: CASTRDNNYGYTF. DNA of the CDR3: TGTGCCAGTACCAGGGACAATAACTATGGCTACACCTTC. Filled out from reference TRBV19 and TRBJ1-2, the complete variable domain reads DGGITQSPKYLFRKEGQNVTLSCEQNLNHDAMYWYRQDPGQGLRLIYYSQIVNDFQKGDIAEGYSVSREKKESFPLTVTSAQKNPTAFYLCASTRDNNYGYTFGSGTRLTVV.

This chain uses TRBV5-8 with TRBJ1-6; tentatively, D is TRBD1 (5 bases). The CDR3 runs 17 residues. The germline gives CDR1 SGHTS, CDR2 YDEGEE. V was trimmed by 4 bases and J by 6 bases, leaving 20 bases between them. CDR3 protein: CASSPGGAPLGNSPLHF. The CDR3 DNA reads TGTGCCAGCAGCCCAGGAGGGGCCCCCCTCGGTAATTCACCCCTCCACTTT.

The gene calls are TRBV4-1 and TRBJ2-3, with a tentative D call TRBD1 (5 bases). CDR1 and CDR2 from the germline V gene are MGHRA and YSYEKL. This CDR3 is built from 15 residues. Trimming cost V 4 bases and J 2 bases, with 13 bases left between them. The CDR3 sequence: CASSLRAGNTDTQYF. CDR3 bases: TGCGCCAGCAGCCTCCGGGCAGGGAACACAGATACGCAGTATTTT.

The rearrangement joins TRBV18 to TRBJ1-4; no clear D gene. This CDR3 is 16 amino acids long. Trimming pared 3 bases from V and 1 base from J, leaving 12 bases between. The germline gives CDR1 KGHSH, CDR2 LQKENI. For the CDR3, the DNA is TGTGCCAGCTCACCTCTTCTGACTGGAACTAATGAAAAACTGTTTTTT. As protein: CASSPLLTGTNEKLFF.

The rearrangement joins TRBV19 to TRBJ2-7; D is possibly TRBD2 (6 bases). The V end was cut by 3 bases, the J end by 0 bases, with 12 bases between. Germline loops: CDR1 LNHDA, CDR2 SQIVND (reference sequence). CDR3 length: 15 residues. In DNA form, the CDR3 reads TGTGCCAGTAGTATCACCGTCGGGGGCTCCTACGAGCAGTACTTC. This codes for CASSITVGGSYEQYF.

The chain has TRBV7-9 and TRBJ1-4; 8 bases map to TRBD1. The V and J ends lost 3 bases and 3 bases, in that order; junction bases with no gene match: 6. Germline CDR1 is SEHNR and CDR2 is FQNEAQ (reference sequence). The CDR3 totals 16 residues. CDR3 DNA: TGTGCCAGCAGCTTGCGGACAGGGAAGGCTAATGAAAAACTGTTTTTT. Amino acid sequence: CASSLRTGKANEKLFF.

On this clone: Other DNA sequences within the sample encode an identical CDR3. The rearrangement links TRBV5-1 to TRBJ1-1, with 7 bases aligning to TRBD1. The germline gives CDR1 SGHRS, CDR2 YFSETQ. The CDR3 is 16 amino acids. J gave up 1 base and V 0 bases, and 6 bases lay outside the gene matches. As DNA, the CDR3 is TGCGCCAGCAGCTTGGGTGACAGGGAAGGGAACACTGAAGCTTTCTTT. It is translated as CASSLGDREGNTEAFF.

This rearrangement joins TRBV9 to TRBJ2-5, with 9 nucleotides matching TRBD2. Trimming cost V 1 base and J 1 base; bases outside gene matches: 5. The germline V gene has CDR1 SGDLS and CDR2 YYNGEE. There are 16 residues in the CDR3. The CDR3 nucleotides are TGTGCCAGCAGCGTAACCCTAGCGGGGCCCCAAGAGACCCAGTACTTC. Its protein is CASSVTLAGPQETQYF.

The chain uses TRBV6-4 and TRBJ2-7; D perhaps matches TRBD2 (7 bases). The V end lost 9 bases, the J end lost 0 bases, and 15 bases lay between the germline ends. From germline, CDR1 is MRHNA and CDR2 SNTAGT. CDR3 length: 14 amino acids. The CDR3 coding sequence is TGTGCCAGGAGGGGGAGGGGTCGCTCCTACGAGCAGTACTTC. Translating it yields CARRGRGRSYEQYF.

This chain joins TRBV4-3 and TRBJ2-4, with D uncertain. Trimming removed 3 bases at V and 4 bases at J, with 7 bases between. Germline V gives CDR1 LGHNA, CDR2 YSLEER. This CDR3 region has 13 residues. This CDR3 is CASSQGVKNIQYF. CDR3 nucleotides: TGCGCCAGCAGCCAGGGCGTTAAAAACATTCAGTACTTC.

The chain links TRBV7-9 to TRBJ1-4, with D maybe TRBD1 (5 bases). Germline CDR1 and CDR2: SEHNR and FQNEAQ (reference sequence). Trimming took 1 base from V and 7 from J, leaving 10 bases between them. This CDR3 region has 14 residues. The CDR3 is CASSLGPGPEKLFF. CDR3 nucleotide sequence: TGTGCCAGCAGCTTAGGACCAGGGCCTGAAAAACTGTTTTTT.

The chain carries TRBV27 and TRBJ2-5, with 13 bases matching TRBD2. The J segment lost 2 bases and the V segment lost 8 bases, leaving 14 bases of the junction unmatched. Germline values: CDR1 MNHEY, CDR2 SMNVEV (reference sequence). This CDR3 spans 18 amino acids. This chain's CDR3 is CASGNIGTSGAEQETQYF. CDR3 nucleotides: TGTGCCAGCGGAAACATCGGGACTAGCGGGGCCGAACAAGAGACCCAGTACTTC.

On this clone: The germline gene is not matched at one end of the junction; a read error may be the cause. The gene calls are TRBV7-2 and TRBJ1-1, with 8 positions matching TRBD1. Germline CDR1 SGHTA, CDR2 FQGNSA. There are 15 residues in the CDR3. The CDR3, as DNA: TGTGCCAGCAGCTTATCACAGGGGGATAGGACTGAAGTTTTCTTT. It translates to CASSLSQGDRTEVFF.

The V gene is TRBV6-5, the J gene TRBJ2-7; D not certain. CDR3 size: 14 residues. V lost 5 bases and J lost 3, with 14 bases in between. Germline values: CDR1 MNHEY, CDR2 SVGAGI. CDR3 amino acids: CASSTEFQGYEQYF. DNA for the CDR3: TGTGCCAGCAGTACAGAGTTTCAAGGCTACGAGCAGTACTTC.

The chain carries TRBV19 and TRBJ2-5; 11 nucleotides align to TRBD1. Germline loops: CDR1 LNHDA, CDR2 SQIVND (reference sequence). The CDR3 is 13 residues long. V was clipped by 5 bases and J by 7 bases; unmatched bases: 3. In DNA form, the CDR3 reads TGTGCCAGTAGTCCGGGACAGGGGGTGACCCAGTACTTC. Encoded protein: CASSPGQGVTQYF.

The CDR3 spells CASRLGLAYGYTF. The CDR3, as DNA: TGTGCCAGCAGATTGGGCCTGGCTTATGGCTACACCTTC. The chain uses TRBV6-5 and TRBJ1-2, with D unclear. Germline V lookup: CDR1 MNHEY, CDR2 SVGAGI. V lost 6 bases and J lost 5, with 13 bases in between. CDR3 length equals 13 residues.

The chain combines TRBV9 with TRBJ2-7, with D possibly being TRBD2 (6 bases). Germline V gene sequence: CDR1 SGDLS, CDR2 YYNGEE. This CDR3 has 15 amino acids. The V and J ends lost 7 bases and 1 base respectively, with 18 bases between them. CDR3 bases: TGTGCCAGCGGCGGGGCAGGACTACCTTCCTACGAGCAGTACTTC. This encodes CASGGAGLPSYEQYF.

This clone was found a few times. As DNA, the CDR3 is TGTGCCATCAGTGGGGCGACTAGCGGGGACTACGAGCAGTACTTC. Its protein is CAISGATSGDYEQYF. This chain links TRBV10-3 with TRBJ2-7, with 11 bases aligning to TRBD2. The germline V gene encodes CDR1 ENHRY and CDR2 SYGVKD. Trimming cost V 4 bases and J 3 bases; bases outside gene matches: 5. The CDR3 runs 15 residues.

CDR3 residues: CASSGLAGGRSEQFF. The CDR3 nucleotides are TGTGCCAGCAGTGGGTTAGCGGGGGGAAGATCTGAGCAGTTCTTC. The V call is TRBV2, the J call TRBJ2-1, with 10 bases that match TRBD2. J lost 9 bases, V lost 4 bases, and 9 bases had no gene match. The CDR3 totals 15 residues. Germline values: CDR1 SNHLY, CDR2 FYNNEI.